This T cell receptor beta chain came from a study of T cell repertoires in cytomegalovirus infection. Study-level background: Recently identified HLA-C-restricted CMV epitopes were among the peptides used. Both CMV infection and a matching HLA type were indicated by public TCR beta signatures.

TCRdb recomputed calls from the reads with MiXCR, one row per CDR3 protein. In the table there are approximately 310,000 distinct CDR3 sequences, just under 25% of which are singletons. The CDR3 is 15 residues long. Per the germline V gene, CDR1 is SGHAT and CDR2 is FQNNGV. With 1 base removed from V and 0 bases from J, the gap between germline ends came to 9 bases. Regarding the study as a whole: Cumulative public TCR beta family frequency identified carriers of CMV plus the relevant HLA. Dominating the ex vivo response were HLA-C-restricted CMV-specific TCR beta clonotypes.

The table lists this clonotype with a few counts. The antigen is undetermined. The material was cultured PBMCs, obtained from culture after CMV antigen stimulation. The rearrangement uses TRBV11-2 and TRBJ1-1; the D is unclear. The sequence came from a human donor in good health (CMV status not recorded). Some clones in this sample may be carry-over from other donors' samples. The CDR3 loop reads CASSLAGLMNTEAFF. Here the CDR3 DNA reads TGTGCCAGCAGCTTAGCAGGCCTCATGAACACTGAAGCTTTCTTT. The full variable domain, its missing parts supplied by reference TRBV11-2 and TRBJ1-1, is EAGVAQSPRYKIIEKRQSVAFWCNPISGHATLYWYQQILGQGPKLLIQFQNNGVVDDSQLPKDRFSAERLKGVDSTLKIQPAKLEDSAVYLCASSLAGLMNTEAFFGQGTRLTVV.